This T cell receptor beta chain is drawn from a study of blood T cell repertoires in COVID-19. On the study more broadly: Some COVID-19 samples were acute and others convalescent; all came from the United States, Italy and Spain. PBMCs, B-cell-depleted T cells, or T cells provided the cDNA or gDNA that made up the material.

Looked up from germline, CDR1 is GTSNPN and CDR2 is SVGIG (reference sequence). V was cut by 3 bases and J by 2 bases, with 8 bases left in between. This CDR3 has 12 amino acids. Generated by immunoSEQ multiplex PCR, the TCRdb table keeps only in-frame clones and is missing some. The sample has around 310,000 clones, roughly 89% seen once. The TCR originated in a woman in her twenties or thirties who had recovered from COVID-19. Sequenced sample: PBMCs or T cells enriched from blood (not recorded which). This chain uses TRBV30 with TRBJ2-7; D is unclear. In nucleotides, the CDR3 is TGTGCCTGGAGCCCAGTAACCTACGAGCAGTACTTC. It yields the protein CAWSPVTYEQYF.